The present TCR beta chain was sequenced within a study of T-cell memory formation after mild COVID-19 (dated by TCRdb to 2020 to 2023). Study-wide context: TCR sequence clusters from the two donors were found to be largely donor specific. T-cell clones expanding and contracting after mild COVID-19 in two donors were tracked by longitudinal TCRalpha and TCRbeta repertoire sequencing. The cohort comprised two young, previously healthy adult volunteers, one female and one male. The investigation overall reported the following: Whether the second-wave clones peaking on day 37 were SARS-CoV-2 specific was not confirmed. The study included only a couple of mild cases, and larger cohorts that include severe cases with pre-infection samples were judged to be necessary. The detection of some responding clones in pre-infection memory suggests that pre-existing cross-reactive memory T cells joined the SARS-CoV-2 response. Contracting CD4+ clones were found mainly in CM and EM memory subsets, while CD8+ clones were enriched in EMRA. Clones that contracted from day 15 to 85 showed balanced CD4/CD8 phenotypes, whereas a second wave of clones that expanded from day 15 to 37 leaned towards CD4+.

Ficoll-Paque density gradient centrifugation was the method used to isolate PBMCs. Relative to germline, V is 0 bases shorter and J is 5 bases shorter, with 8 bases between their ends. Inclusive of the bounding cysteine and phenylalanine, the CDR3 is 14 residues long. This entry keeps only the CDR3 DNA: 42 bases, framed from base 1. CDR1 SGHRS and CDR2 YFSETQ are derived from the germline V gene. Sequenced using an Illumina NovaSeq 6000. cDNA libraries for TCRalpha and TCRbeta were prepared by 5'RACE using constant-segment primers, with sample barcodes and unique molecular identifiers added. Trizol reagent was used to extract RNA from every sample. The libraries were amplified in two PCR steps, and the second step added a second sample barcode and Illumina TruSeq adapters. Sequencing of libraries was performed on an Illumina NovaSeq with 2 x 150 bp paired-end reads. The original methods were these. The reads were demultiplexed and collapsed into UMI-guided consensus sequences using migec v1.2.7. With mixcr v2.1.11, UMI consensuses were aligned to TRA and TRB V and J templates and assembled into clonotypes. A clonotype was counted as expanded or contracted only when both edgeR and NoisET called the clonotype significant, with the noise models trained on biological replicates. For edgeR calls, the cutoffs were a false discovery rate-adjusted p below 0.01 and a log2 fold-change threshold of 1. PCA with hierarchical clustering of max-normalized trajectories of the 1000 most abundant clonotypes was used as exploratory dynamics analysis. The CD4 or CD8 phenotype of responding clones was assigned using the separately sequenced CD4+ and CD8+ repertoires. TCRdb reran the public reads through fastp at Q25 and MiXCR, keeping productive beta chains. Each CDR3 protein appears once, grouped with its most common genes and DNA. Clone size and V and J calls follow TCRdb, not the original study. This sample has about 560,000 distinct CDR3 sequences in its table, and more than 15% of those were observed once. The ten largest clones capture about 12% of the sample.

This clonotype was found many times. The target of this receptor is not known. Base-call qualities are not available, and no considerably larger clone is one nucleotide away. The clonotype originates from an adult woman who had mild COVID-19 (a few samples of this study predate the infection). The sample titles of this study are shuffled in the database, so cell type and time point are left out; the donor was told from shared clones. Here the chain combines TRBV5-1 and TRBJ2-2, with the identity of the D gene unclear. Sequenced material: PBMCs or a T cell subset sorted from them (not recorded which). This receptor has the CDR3 CASSLGQLTGELFF. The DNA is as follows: TGCGCCAGCAGCTTGGGTCAGCTTACCGGGGAGCTGTTTTTT.